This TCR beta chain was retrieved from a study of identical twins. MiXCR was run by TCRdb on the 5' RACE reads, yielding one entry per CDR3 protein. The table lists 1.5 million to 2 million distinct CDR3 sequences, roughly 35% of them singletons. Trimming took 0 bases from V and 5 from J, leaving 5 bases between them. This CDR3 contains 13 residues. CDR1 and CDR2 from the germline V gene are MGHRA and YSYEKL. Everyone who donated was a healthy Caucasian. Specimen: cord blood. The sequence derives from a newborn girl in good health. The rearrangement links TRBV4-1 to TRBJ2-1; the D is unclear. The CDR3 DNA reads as TGCGCCAGCAGCCAAGATTGGGACAATGAGCAGTTCTTC. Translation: CASSQDWDNEQFF.